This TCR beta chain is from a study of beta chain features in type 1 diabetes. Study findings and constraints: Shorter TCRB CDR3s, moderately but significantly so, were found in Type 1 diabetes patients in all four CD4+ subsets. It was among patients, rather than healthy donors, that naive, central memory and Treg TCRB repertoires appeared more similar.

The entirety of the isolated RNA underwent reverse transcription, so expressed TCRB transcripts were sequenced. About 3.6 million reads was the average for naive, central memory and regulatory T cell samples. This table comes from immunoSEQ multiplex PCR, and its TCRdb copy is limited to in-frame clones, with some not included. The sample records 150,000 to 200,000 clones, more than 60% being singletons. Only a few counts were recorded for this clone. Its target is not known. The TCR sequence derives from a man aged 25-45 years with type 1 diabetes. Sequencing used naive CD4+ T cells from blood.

The CDR3 loop is CSGGTGELFF. CDR3 sequence (DNA): TGCAGCGGCGGCACCGGGGAGCTGTTTTTT. The V call is TRBV29-1, the J call TRBJ2-2, with D hard to call. The germline gives CDR1 SQVTM, CDR2 ANQGSEA. The V gene lost 7 bases and the J gene lost 4 bases, with 4 bases spanning the gap. The CDR3 has 10 residues.